Each of the 10 T cell receptor beta chains below was sequenced from the same sample in a study of T cell changes during pregnancy in multiple sclerosis. Some clones are missing from TCRdb's copy, which holds only in-frame ones; the method was immunoSEQ multiplex PCR. The sample lists approximately 61,000 clones, approximately 88% occurring once. Sequencing was performed on peripheral blood, taken in the first trimester of pregnancy. The receptors derive from a female donor with multiple sclerosis, enrolled in a pregnancy study.

This chain uses TRBV27 with TRBJ2-7; TRBD1 aligns across 7 bases. Trimming at V came to 6 bases and at J to 0 bases, leaving 5 bases not matched to a gene. The CDR3 totals 14 residues. The germline V gene encodes CDR1 MNHEY and CDR2 SMNVEV (reference sequence). The CDR3 region is CASRQGQTSYEQYF. Written as DNA, the CDR3 is TGTGCCAGCAGACAGGGACAGACCTCCTACGAGCAGTACTTC.

The chain carries TRBV6-5 and TRBJ1-2, with D perhaps TRBD1 (5 bases). Germline assignment: CDR1 MNHEY and CDR2 SVGAGI. Trimming shortened V by 3 bases and J by 8 bases, and 19 bases separated the two germline ends. This CDR3 is built from 15 residues. The CDR3 DNA sequence: TGTGCCAGCAGTTATTTCCGGGACTTAGGTCGCGGCTACACCTTC. Its protein is CASSYFRDLGRGYTF.

The V and J genes are TRBV30 and TRBJ2-5, with 8 bases matching TRBD1. The V and J ends lost 2 bases and 7 bases, in that order; junction bases with no gene match: 9. CDR3 length equals 14 residues. Germline V gene data show CDR1 as GTSNPN and CDR2 as SVGIG (reference sequence). The CDR3: CAWSLGQGIVTQYF. The CDR3 bases are TGTGCCTGGAGTTTAGGACAGGGAATAGTGACCCAGTACTTC. Combining the CDR3 with reference TRBV30 and TRBJ2-5 gives the whole variable domain SQTIHQWPATLVQPVGSPLSLECTVEGTSNPNLYWYRQAAGRGLQLLFYSVGIGQISSEVPQNLSASRPQDRQFILSSKKLLLSDSGFYLCAWSLGQGIVTQYFGPGTRLLVL.

The genes are TRBV5-5 and TRBJ1-1; a weak D match, TRBD1 (6 bases). The CDR3 is 14 residues long. Trimming took off 5 bases at V and 3 bases at J, with 14 bases between the two ends. CDR1 is SGHKS and CDR2 is YYEKEE in the germline V gene (reference sequence). The CDR3 sequence is CASSHRQEYTEAFF. The DNA of the CDR3 is TGTGCCAGCAGTCATCGACAGGAATACACTGAAGCTTTCTTT.

V is TRBV9 and J is TRBJ2-7; 8 positions agree with TRBD2. Germline CDR1 SGDLS, CDR2 YYNGEE. The CDR3 contains 14 residues. The J segment lost 3 bases and the V segment lost 2 bases, leaving 4 bases of the junction unmatched. The CDR3 region has the DNA TGTGCCAGCAGCGTCACCGGGACTAGCTACGAGCAGTACTTC. Protein sequence: CASSVTGTSYEQYF.

V gene TRBV28 combines with J gene TRBJ2-5; D is perhaps TRBD2 (6 bases). The length of the CDR3 is 13 residues. Trimming removed 2 bases from V and 7 bases from J, with 11 bases in between. CDR1 and CDR2 (germline): MDHEN, SYDVKM. The CDR3 region has the DNA TGTGCCAGCAGTTTAGCGGGAACCGTGACCCAGTACTTC. Its protein is CASSLAGTVTQYF.

The V call is TRBV4-1, the J call TRBJ2-7; possibly TRBD2 for D (5 bases). V lost 4 bases to trimming and J lost 5 bases, with 15 bases between them. The CDR3 loop spans 14 amino acids. CDR1 MGHRA and CDR2 YSYEKL come from the germline V gene. The CDR3: CASSPAPGFDEQYF. CDR3 sequence (DNA): TGCGCCAGCAGCCCAGCCCCGGGGTTCGACGAGCAGTACTTC.

This clone was seen just once. The J gene is TRBJ2-2, the V gene TRBV27; 8 nucleotides match TRBD2. The CDR3 is made up of 15 amino acids. V trimming: 0 bases; J trimming: 4 bases; junction bases outside the gene matches: 1. Germline CDR1 reads MNHEY; CDR2 reads SMNVEV (reference sequence). The CDR3 here is CASSLSLAGTGELFF. In DNA, the CDR3 is TGTGCCAGCAGTTTATCTCTAGCGGGCACCGGGGAGCTGTTTTTT.

The J gene is TRBJ1-4, the V gene TRBV5-1; 8 bases agree with TRBD1. The CDR3 has 14 amino acids. The germline V gene encodes CDR1 SGHRS and CDR2 YFSETQ. V lost 3 bases and J lost 2; bases outside the gene matches: 0. CDR3 sequence reads: CASSWDRTNEKLFF. DNA for the CDR3: TGCGCCAGCAGCTGGGACAGGACTAATGAAAAACTGTTTTTT.

The CDR3 loop is CASSYLRGDRGDEQYF. In nucleotides, the CDR3 is TGTGCCAGCAGTTATCTAAGGGGCGACAGGGGCGACGAGCAGTACTTC. This chain connects TRBV25-1 to TRBJ2-7, with 8 bases fitting TRBD1. Germline-derived CDR1 and CDR2 are MGHDK and SYGVNS. Germline trimming cut 5 bases from V and 5 bases from J; bases unmatched to any gene: 14. This CDR3 has 16 amino acids.